A selection of T cell receptor beta chains follows, all from one sample in a study of blood T cell repertoires in COVID-19. Only in-frame clones appear in the TCRdb table, and some are missing; sequencing was by immunoSEQ multiplex PCR. The repertoire holds 14,000 or so clones, around 87% seen once, with around 15% in the top ten. The sequenced material came from peripheral blood. All receptors come from a man aged 50-59 years with active COVID-19. CDR3s include the opening cysteine and the closing phenylalanine or tryptophan. A D gene is named only where the DNA matches it firmly. Size is stated for part of the rows, as once, few or many counts, or as a class when the clone is expanded.

>TRBD1|TRBV7-8|-|TRBJ1-5
CASSLAGGDQPQHF
TGTGCCAGCAGCTTAGCAGGGGGCGATCAGCCCCAGCATTTT
>-|TRBV28|-|TRBJ1-4
CASSLGGGEKLFF
TGTGCCAGCAGTTTGGGGGGGGGTGAAAAACTGTTTTTT
>TRBD2|TRBV27|once|TRBJ2-7
CASSPGLAGVYEQYF
TGTGCCAGCAGCCCCGGACTAGCGGGAGTGTACGAGCAGTACTTC
>-|TRBV18|-|TRBJ1-3
CASSPKSTASGNTIYF
TGTGCCAGCTCACCTAAAAGTACAGCCTCTGGAAACACCATATATTTT
>TRBD1|TRBV3-1/TRBV3-2|-|TRBJ2-7
CASSQDRSGGQYEQYF
TGTGCCAGCAGCCAAGATCGTTCAGGGGGCCAGTACGAGCAGTACTTC
>-|TRBV11-3|-|TRBJ2-2
CASSYTALTGELFF
TGTGCCAGCAGCTATACCGCTCTAACCGGGGAGCTGTTTTTT
>-|TRBV28|-|TRBJ1-6
CASSLGQGWNSPLHF
TGTGCCAGCAGTTTGGGGCAGGGGTGGAATTCACCCCTCCACTTT
>TRBD1|TRBV14|-|TRBJ2-2
CASSRTTGGPGELFF
TGTGCCAGCAGCCGAACAACAGGGGGCCCCGGGGAGCTGTTTTTT
>TRBD1|TRBV19|-|TRBJ2-2
CASSPQTGLTGELFF
TGTGCCAGTAGTCCCCAGACAGGGCTCACCGGGGAGCTGTTTTTT
>TRBD1|TRBV12-5|-|TRBJ2-1
CASGLVQGQGSDEQFF
TGTGCTAGTGGTTTGGTACAGGGACAGGGTTCCGATGAGCAGTTCTTC
>-|TRBV12-5|-|TRBJ1-1
CASGSTGFGDTEAFF
TGTGCTAGTGGTTCCACGGGGTTCGGGGACACTGAAGCTTTCTTT
>-|TRBV6-1|once|TRBJ1-5
CASSEVVTLPQPQHF
TGTGCCAGCAGTGAAGTCGTCACTTTACCTCAGCCCCAGCATTTT
>-|TRBV7-7|-|TRBJ2-3
CASSLGPTLSQDTQYF
TGTGCTAGCAGCTTAGGTCCGACTCTGTCCCAAGATACGCAGTATTTT
>TRBD1|TRBV18|-|TRBJ2-1
CASSLDRGPRDEQFF
TGTGCCAGCTCATTAGACAGGGGGCCGAGGGATGAGCAGTTCTTC
>-|TRBV18|-|TRBJ2-3
CASSPSIAHTDTQYF
TGTGCCAGCTCACCATCTATCGCCCACACAGATACGCAGTATTTT
>-|TRBV9|-|TRBJ1-1
CASSVVPGGTEAFF
TGTGCCAGCAGCGTAGTCCCGGGTGGGACTGAAGCTTTCTTT
>-|TRBV7-3|-|TRBJ2-1
CASSLSPGQSYNEQFF
TGTGCCAGCAGCTTAAGCCCGGGACAAAGCTACAATGAGCAGTTCTTC
>TRBD2|TRBV9|-|TRBJ2-7
CASSTGLAEQYF
TGTGCCAGCAGCACGGGACTAGCGGAGCAGTACTTC
>TRBD1|TRBV27|-|TRBJ2-5
CASSLLTGNQETQYF
TGTGCCAGCAGTTTATTGACAGGGAACCAAGAGACCCAGTACTTC
>TRBD1|TRBV19|medium-sized|TRBJ1-5
CASSQGQHSNQPQHF
TGTGCCAGTAGTCAGGGACAGCATAGCAATCAGCCCCAGCATTTT
>TRBD1|TRBV11-2|-|TRBJ2-5
CASSPGQGGLETQYF
TGTGCCAGCAGCCCAGGACAGGGCGGATTGGAGACCCAGTACTTC
>-|TRBV15|-|TRBJ1-2
CATREQGSSYGYTF
TGTGCCACCAGGGAACAGGGATCCAGCTATGGCTACACCTTC
>-|TRBV12-3/TRBV12-4|-|TRBJ2-1
CASSLRRGGEQFF
TGTGCCAGCAGTTTGAGGCGGGGCGGTGAGCAGTTCTTC
>TRBD1|TRBV25-1|-|TRBJ1-1
CASSPGGLGEAFF
TGTGCCAGCAGTCCAGGGGGCCTAGGTGAAGCTTTCTTT
>TRBD1|TRBV28|-|TRBJ1-1
CASSQGANTEAFF
TGTGCCAGCAGCCAGGGGGCGAACACTGAAGCTTTCTTT
>-|TRBV18|-|TRBJ2-2
CASSPPGLSTTGELFF
TGTGCCAGCTCACCCCCGGGACTGTCAACCACCGGGGAGCTGTTTTTT
>-|TRBV7-8|few|TRBJ1-5
CASSLGGRGSPNQPQHF
TGTGCCAGCAGCTTAGGGGGTAGGGGCTCCCCAAATCAGCCCCAGCATTTT
>TRBD2|TRBV7-2|-|TRBJ2-7
CASTRGYEQYF
TGTGCCAGCACGCGGGGGTACGAGCAGTACTTC
>-|TRBV25-1|-|TRBJ1-1
CASAVLDTEAFF
TGTGCCAGTGCGGTTTTGGACACTGAAGCTTTCTTT
>-|TRBV9|-|TRBJ1-1
CASSAGQMNTEAFF
TGTGCCAGCAGCGCGGGACAAATGAACACTGAAGCTTTCTTT
>TRBD2|TRBV5-1|-|TRBJ2-5
CASSLGLADQATQYF
TGCGCCAGCAGCTTAGGACTAGCGGACCAAGCAACCCAGTACTTC
>TRBD1|TRBV7-8|-|TRBJ2-7
CASSRGTGAYEQYF
TGTGCCAGCAGCCGGGGGACAGGGGCCTACGAGCAGTACTTC
>-|TRBV11-1|few|TRBJ2-1
CASSLAPLADGNNEQFF
TGTGCCAGCAGCTTAGCCCCCCTGGCGGATGGCAACAATGAGCAGTTCTTC
>TRBD1|TRBV7-2|-|TRBJ1-1
CASSLNRDRTEAFF
TGTGCCAGCAGCTTAAATAGGGACAGGACTGAAGCTTTCTTT
>-|TRBV28|-|TRBJ2-1
CASSSTGNEQFF
TGCGCCAGCAGCTCCACAGGGAATGAGCAGTTCTTC
>TRBD1|TRBV11-2|-|TRBJ2-7
CASSLFQEGGNYEQYF
TGTGCCAGCAGCTTATTCCAGGAAGGGGGCAATTACGAGCAGTACTTC
>TRBD2|TRBV29-1|-|TRBJ2-7
CSVRGTSGIHEQYF
TGCAGCGTCCGCGGGACTAGCGGGATCCACGAGCAGTACTTC
>TRBD2|TRBV11-2|-|TRBJ2-7
CASSASAGTEQYF
TGTGCCAGCAGCGCTTCAGCGGGAACCGAGCAGTACTTC
>TRBD1|TRBV30|-|TRBJ1-6
CAWSVPGQLNSPLHF
TGTGCCTGGAGTGTACCGGGACAGCTAAATTCACCCCTCCACTTT
>-|TRBV10-3|-|TRBJ1-2
CAIRDGSGDKDGYTF
TGTGCCATCAGAGACGGCTCAGGTGATAAGGATGGCTACACCTTC
>-|TRBV19|-|TRBJ1-1
CASSKAREGSTEAFF
TGTGCCAGTAGTAAGGCCAGGGAGGGTAGCACTGAAGCTTTCTTT
>-|TRBV6-5|-|TRBJ1-6
CASSYRPDRSISPLHF
TGTGCCAGCAGTTACCGACCGGACAGATCTATTTCACCCCTCCACTTT
>-|TRBV12-5|-|TRBJ2-3
CASGLGGIVDTQYF
TGTGCTAGTGGTTTAGGAGGTATCGTGGATACGCAGTATTTT
>-|TRBV5-6|-|TRBJ1-3
CASSLVSSGNTIYF
TGTGCCAGCAGCTTGGTCAGCTCTGGAAACACCATATATTTT
>TRBD2|TRBV29-1|-|TRBJ2-5
CGTSGSQETQYF
TGCGGTACCAGCGGGAGTCAAGAGACCCAGTACTTC
>-|TRBV27|once|TRBJ1-2
CASSLGPGKYGYTF
TGTGCCAGCAGTTTAGGGCCAGGGAAGTATGGCTACACCTTC
>TRBD2|TRBV19|-|TRBJ2-1
CASSYLLAGAHEQFF
TGTGCCAGTAGTTATTTACTAGCGGGGGCCCATGAGCAGTTCTTC
>-|TRBV28|-|TRBJ2-1
CASSRERRSRGYNEQFF
TGTGCCAGCAGCCGTGAGCGGAGGTCACGGGGGTACAATGAGCAGTTCTTC
>-|TRBV7-3|-|TRBJ1-2
CASSLDPGGHYGYTF
TGTGCCAGCAGCTTAGACCCCGGCGGGCACTATGGCTACACCTTC
>TRBD2|TRBV2|-|TRBJ2-5
CASSRGVDSAGQETQYF
TGTGCCAGCAGCCGGGGGGTAGACTCAGCTGGCCAAGAGACCCAGTACTTC
>-|TRBV6-5|-|TRBJ1-1
CASSSGLGAFF
TGTGCCAGCAGCTCAGGTCTCGGAGCTTTCTTT
>TRBD2|TRBV28|-|TRBJ2-5
CASSHGLAGAETQYF
TGTGCCAGCAGTCACGGACTAGCGGGAGCAGAGACCCAGTACTTC
>-|TRBV28|few|TRBJ2-2
CASHRIGELFF
TGTGCCAGTCACAGGATCGGGGAGCTGTTTTTT
>TRBD1|TRBV27|once|TRBJ1-2
CASSPWFGTGGYGYTF
TGTGCCAGCAGTCCCTGGTTTGGGACAGGTGGCTATGGCTACACCTTC
>-|TRBV6-1|-|TRBJ1-1
CASSELGGGRTEAFF
TGTGCCAGCAGTGAATTGGGCGGGGGCCGCACTGAAGCTTTCTTT
>-|TRBV9|-|TRBJ2-2
CASSSNYMGLARTGELFF
TGTGCCAGCAGCTCCAACTACATGGGGCTAGCGCGGACCGGGGAGCTGTTTTTT
>-|TRBV28|-|TRBJ1-1
CASRQDTEAFF
TGTGCCAGCAGACAGGACACTGAAGCTTTCTTT
>-|TRBV6-1|once|TRBJ1-2
CASSEVRARGGYTF
TGTGCCAGCAGTGAGGTCAGAGCTCGAGGTGGCTACACCTTC
>-|TRBV7-8|-|TRBJ2-4
CASSPPLRTGGAKNIQYF
TGTGCCAGCAGCCCTCCATTACGGACCGGAGGGGCCAAAAACATTCAGTACTTC
>-|TRBV7-8|-|TRBJ2-7
CASSLASGSHHEQYF
TGTGCCAGCAGCTTAGCCTCAGGGTCCCACCACGAGCAGTACTTC